The 23 T cell receptor beta chains in this list originate from one sample, sequenced in a study of blood T cell repertoires in COVID-19. TCRdb keeps only in-frame clones here, not all; method: immunoSEQ multiplex PCR. The sample records 69,000 or so clones, about four fifths being singletons. Specimen: peripheral blood. The source of these receptors is a woman of 80 years or more with active or convalescent COVID-19.

This chain uses TRBV19 with TRBJ2-3; a possible D gene is TRBD1 (5 bases). The CDR3 is 13 residues long. Germline V gene sequence: CDR1 LNHDA, CDR2 SQIVND (reference sequence). Trimming took off 5 bases at V and 1 base at J, with 7 bases between the two ends. The CDR3 DNA is TGTGCCAGTAGTGCCAGGGGCACAGATACGCAGTATTTT. Protein: CASSARGTDTQYF.

The J gene is TRBJ2-7, the V gene TRBV2; D remains unclear. This CDR3 comprises 11 residues. V was pared by 6 bases and J by 6 bases, with 9 bases between. The germline V gene encodes CDR1 SNHLY and CDR2 FYNNEI. The CDR3 DNA reads as TGTGCCAGCAGGCTAGTGGGCGAGCAGTACTTC. Its protein product is CASRLVGEQYF.

In the case of this clone: One end of the junction does not line up with germline, which may come from a read error. The same CDR3 arises from other DNA sequences in this sample as well. The rearrangement uses TRBV2 and TRBJ2-2; TRBD2 aligns across 8 bases. CDR1 SNHLY and CDR2 FYNNEI come from the germline V gene. This CDR3 comprises 17 residues. The CDR3 DNA follows: TGCCCCAGCCCCAGGGCCGGGGGGGGAGGGGACACCGGGGAGCTGTTTTTT. Translation gives CPSPRAGGGGDTGELFF.

This rearrangement joins TRBV30 to TRBJ2-4, with TRBD2 matching over 11 bases. This CDR3 contains 15 residues. Trimming took 5 bases from V and 2 from J; bases not matched to a gene: 5. Germline V gene lookup returns CDR1 GTSNPN and CDR2 SVGIG (reference sequence). The CDR3 DNA is TGTGCCTGGGAGCTAGCGGGGGGATCCAAAAACATTCAGTACTTC. Its protein product is CAWELAGGSKNIQYF.

This clone was seen more than once but under ten times. The chain joins TRBV7-6 to TRBJ1-5; 9 positions match TRBD1. This CDR3 is 15 amino acids long. V lost 1 base to trimming and J lost 7 bases; unmatched junction nucleotides: 5. Germline loops: CDR1 SGHVS, CDR2 FNYEAQ. CDR3 amino acids: CASSLDEDRGQPQHF. The CDR3 region has the DNA TGTGCCAGCAGCTTAGATGAGGACAGGGGCCAGCCCCAGCATTTT.

The chain is built from TRBV2 and TRBJ1-2; no clear D. CDR3 length: 14 residues. CDR1 SNHLY and CDR2 FYNNEI come from the germline V gene. V was pared by 4 bases and J by 1 base, with 10 bases between. The CDR3 reads CASSVELGNYGYTF. The CDR3 bases are TGTGCCAGCAGTGTGGAGTTGGGTAACTATGGCTACACCTTC. Using reference TRBV2 and TRBJ1-2 for the parts outside the CDR3, the full variable domain is EPEVTQTPSHQVTQMGQEVILRCVPISNHLYFYWYRQILGQKVEFLVSFYNNEISEKSEIFDDQFSVERPDGSNFTLKIRSTKLEDSAMYFCASSVELGNYGYTFGSGTRLTVV.

The chain recombines TRBV6-1 with TRBJ2-3; no reliable D call. Germline values: CDR1 MNHNS, CDR2 SASEGT. The CDR3 runs 15 residues. V lost 0 bases to trimming and J lost 2 bases, with 9 bases between them. CDR3 bases: TGTGCCAGCAGTGAAGCCTACAGATTCACAGATACGCAGTATTTT. Its protein is CASSEAYRFTDTQYF.

The chain carries TRBV7-2 and TRBJ2-3; D is possibly TRBD2 (5 bases). Trimming removed 5 bases at V and 2 bases at J, with 20 bases between. This CDR3 has 17 amino acids. In germline, CDR1 is SGHTA, CDR2 FQGNSA. CDR3 bases: TGTGCCAGCAGCCCCCGGGGTGGACGGTGGGCCACAGATACGCAGTATTTT. Protein sequence: CASSPRGGRWATDTQYF.

The rearrangement uses TRBV19 and TRBJ2-5, with unresolved D. Germline loops: CDR1 LNHDA, CDR2 SQIVND (reference sequence). The germline V and J ends were trimmed by 3 bases and 5 bases, with 19 bases remaining between them. The CDR3 spans 16 residues. This CDR3 reads CASSIRVSSGWETQYF. The CDR3 nucleotides read TGTGCCAGTAGTATTAGAGTGTCTTCAGGTTGGGAGACCCAGTACTTC.

This clone was seen only once. The chain joins TRBV14 to TRBJ2-3, with D possibly TRBD2 on 5 matching bases. Germline V CDR1 and CDR2: SGHDN, FVKESK. V lost 3 bases and J 4 bases, leaving 14 bases between the germline ends. The CDR3 sequence is 15 residues long. The CDR3 sequence: CASSQRARPSDTQYF. The CDR3 bases are TGTGCCAGCAGCCAGAGGGCCAGGCCCTCAGATACGCAGTATTTT.

V usage is TRBV24-1 and J usage is TRBJ2-1, with TRBD2 matching 8 bases. The ends lost 2 bases at V and 1 base at J; junction bases unmatched: 3. CDR3 length: 16 amino acids. Germline loops: CDR1 KGHDR, CDR2 SFDVKD. The CDR3 is CATSDSSSGSYNEQFF. The CDR3 DNA follows: TGTGCCACCAGTGATTCGTCTAGCGGGTCCTACAATGAGCAGTTCTTC.

V gene TRBV28 combines with J gene TRBJ2-1; 10 nucleotides align to TRBD2. The CDR3 consists of 16 residues. Germline V gene data show CDR1 as MDHEN and CDR2 as SYDVKM. V shed 2 bases, J shed 8 bases, and the junction held 9 bases outside the gene matches. The CDR3 spells CASSLGAGGPRHEQFF. The CDR3 DNA reads TGTGCCAGCAGTTTAGGAGCGGGAGGGCCTCGGCATGAGCAGTTCTTC.

The gene calls are TRBV19 and TRBJ2-7; TRBD2 might be the D (6 bases). The ends were cut back, 3 bases at V and 9 bases at J, with 18 bases in the middle. The germline V gene has CDR1 LNHDA and CDR2 SQIVND (reference sequence). This CDR3 spans 14 amino acids. The CDR3 sequence is CASSIRGTEVGQYF. The CDR3 DNA is TGTGCCAGTAGTATTCGGGGGACCGAGGTGGGGCAGTACTTC.

The V and J genes are TRBV27 and TRBJ2-2; TRBD1 agrees at 9 bases. The length of the CDR3 is 15 residues. Trimming removed 4 bases from V and 2 bases from J; junction bases left unmatched: 2. Germline V lookup: CDR1 MNHEY, CDR2 SMNVEV (reference sequence). As DNA, the CDR3 is TGTGCCAGCAGTTGGGGACAGGGTAACACCGGGGAGCTGTTTTTT. It encodes CASSWGQGNTGELFF.

The chain uses TRBV3-1 (or the pseudogene TRBV3-2) and TRBJ1-4; D is unresolved. Trimming removed 4 bases from V and 8 bases from J, with 8 bases in between. The CDR3 consists of 12 residues. Germline CDR1 LGHDT, CDR2 YNNKEL (reference sequence). CDR3 DNA: TGTGCCAGCAGCCTTGGCACGGAAAAACTGTTTTTT. It translates to CASSLGTEKLFF.

This clone turned up a few times. The chain joins TRBV5-1 to TRBJ1-1; weak D call: TRBD1 (6 bases). This CDR3 comprises 15 residues. Trimming left V 3 bases short and J 3 bases short, with 15 bases between. Germline V gene lookup returns CDR1 SGHRS and CDR2 YFSETQ. In DNA, the CDR3 is TGCGCCAGCAGCTCCCGACAGGTCCTCCACACTGAAGCTTTCTTT. The encoded protein is CASSSRQVLHTEAFF.

The count of this clone is one. CDR3 sequence reads: CASSQPKEGNGYGYTF. For the CDR3, the DNA is TGCGCCAGCAGCCAACCGAAGGAGGGTAACGGCTATGGCTACACCTTC. The rearrangement joins TRBV4-1 to TRBJ1-2, with no clear D. The CDR3 consists of 16 residues. Trimming left V 2 bases short and J 4 bases short, with 17 bases between. Germline assignment: CDR1 MGHRA and CDR2 YSYEKL.

Only one count was recorded for this clone. This chain connects TRBV6-2 or TRBV6-3 to TRBJ1-1; tentatively, D is TRBD1 (6 bases). Trimming pared 4 bases from V and 4 bases from J, leaving 16 bases between. This CDR3 is 15 amino acids long. CDR1 MNHEY and CDR2 SVGEGT come from the germline V gene. The CDR3 DNA reads TGTGCCAGCAGTTCCAACAGGGTGTTAGTCACTGAAGCTTTCTTT. Translating gives CASSSNRVLVTEAFF.

V usage is TRBV10-1 and J usage is TRBJ2-1; 7 bases are shared with TRBD2. This CDR3 has 14 amino acids. J was trimmed by 4 bases and V by 5 bases; bases with no gene match: 5. The germline V gene encodes CDR1 WNHNN and CDR2 SYGVQD (reference sequence). CDR3 loop: CASSIKRGYNEQFF. The CDR3 region has the DNA TGCGCCAGCAGTATCAAGCGGGGTTACAATGAGCAGTTCTTC.

In this sample, this clone turned up a few times. CDR3 bases: TGTGCCTGGAGTCAAGTCTCCAGGGGCTCTCGGGAGACCCAGTACTTC. As protein: CAWSQVSRGSRETQYF. This chain joins TRBV30 and TRBJ2-5, with a possible D match to TRBD1 (6 bases). Germline CDR1 is GTSNPN and CDR2 is SVGIG (reference sequence). The length of the CDR3 is 16 residues. The V and J ends lost 2 bases and 5 bases respectively, with 21 bases between them.

Turning to this clone: A much bigger clone sits one base away, suggesting this may be a read error. Other DNA variants within this sample encode the same CDR3. This chain joins TRBV2 and TRBJ2-2; the match to TRBD2 covers 8 bases. This CDR3 is 17 amino acids long. CDR1 is SNHLY and CDR2 is FYNNEI in the germline V gene. CDR3: CAPPRAGGGVDTGELFF. In nucleotides, the CDR3 is TGCGCCCCCCCCCGGGCCGGGGGGGGCGTGGACACCGGGGAGCTGTTTTTT.

This rearrangement joins TRBV5-1 to TRBJ2-2, with 7 bases aligning to TRBD1. Germline V CDR1 and CDR2: SGHRS, YFSETQ. This CDR3 is 14 amino acids long. V lost 4 bases to trimming and J lost 1 base; unmatched junction nucleotides: 1. The CDR3 protein is CASSRDRNTGELFF. CDR3 in DNA: TGCGCCAGCAGCCGGGACAGGAACACCGGGGAGCTGTTTTTT.

The V call is TRBV11-3, the J call TRBJ2-6; D might be TRBD1 (6 bases). V was pared by 2 bases and J by 0 bases, with 14 bases between. This CDR3 has 18 amino acids. Germline V gene lookup returns CDR1 SGHNT and CDR2 YENEEA. This CDR3 reads CASSLYRATSSGANVLTF. The CDR3 bases are TGTGCCAGCAGCTTATACAGGGCAACGAGCTCTGGGGCCAACGTCCTGACTTTC.